A selection of T cell receptor beta chains follows, all from one sample in a study of blood T cell repertoires in COVID-19. This table comes from immunoSEQ multiplex PCR, and its TCRdb copy is limited to in-frame clones, with some not included. The table lists 45,000 to 65,000 clones, over 90% of them singletons, with nearly 10% in the top ten. The specimen sequenced was peripheral blood. The receptors derive from a woman aged 80 or over with acute or convalescent COVID-19. Each CDR3 is given with its conserved first and last residue. A D gene is named only where the DNA matches it firmly. Some rows mark clone size as missing; the rest say once, few, many or name a class of expanded clone.

cdr3_aa | cdr3_nt | j_call | v_call | d_call | clone_size
CASSPRHREKLFF | TGTGCCAGCAGCCCGCGACACCGAGAAAAACTGTTTTTT | TRBJ1-4 | TRBV7-8 | - | -
CASSNGEAQYF | TGTGCCAGCAGCAACGGGGAGGCCCAGTACTTC | TRBJ2-5 | TRBV5-6 | - | -
CASSSSPGQGFGGYTF | TGTGCCAGCAGCTCTTCACCGGGACAGGGTTTCGGTGGCTACACCTTC | TRBJ1-2 | TRBV5-6 | TRBD1 | -
CASSYPGRTTEAFF | TGTGCCAGCAGCTATCCCGGGCGGACAACTGAAGCTTTCTTT | TRBJ1-1 | TRBV11-2 | - | -
CASSPGGIYEQYF | TGTGCCAGCAGCCCAGGGGGGATATACGAGCAGTACTTC | TRBJ2-7 | TRBV14 | - | -
CASSLRTSGRYNEQFF | TGTGCCAGCAGCTTGCGGACTAGCGGGAGGTACAATGAGCAGTTCTTC | TRBJ2-1 | TRBV5-6 | TRBD2 | -
CAWSPPGRAGEQYF | TGTGCCTGGTCCCCTCCGGGCAGGGCTGGCGAGCAGTACTTC | TRBJ2-7 | TRBV30 | - | -
CASSRGQHNEKLFF | TGTGCCAGCAGTCGGGGACAGCATAATGAAAAACTGTTTTTT | TRBJ1-4 | TRBV6-6 | TRBD1 | -
CASSRDRGRLETQYF | TGTGCCAGCAGCCGAGACAGGGGGCGTCTGGAGACCCAGTACTTC | TRBJ2-5 | TRBV7-9 | TRBD1 | -
CASSLAGGGDIQYF | TGTGCCAGCAGCTTAGCGGGCGGAGGGGACATTCAGTACTTC | TRBJ2-4 | TRBV7-9 | - | few
CASSFAGYAEAFF | TGTGCCAGCTCTTTCGCCGGGTACGCTGAAGCTTTCTTT | TRBJ1-1 | TRBV18 | - | -
CASSKLAGGLRTGELFF | TGTGCCAGCAGCAAACTAGCGGGAGGGCTACGCACCGGGGAGCTGTTTTTT | TRBJ2-2 | TRBV7-2 | TRBD2 | -
CAWNVGEGSGEQYF | TGTGCCTGGAACGTGGGCGAGGGTTCGGGCGAGCAGTACTTC | TRBJ2-7 | TRBV30 | - | -
CASSALFTEAFF | TGTGCCAGCTCAGCGTTGTTCACTGAAGCTTTCTTT | TRBJ1-1 | TRBV18 | - | -
CATSETGGTGEQFF | TGTGCCACCAGCGAGACAGGGGGGACAGGCGAGCAGTTCTTC | TRBJ2-1 | TRBV24-1 | TRBD1 | -
CASSETGFSEKLFF | TGCGCCAGCAGCGAGACAGGTTTCTCCGAAAAACTGTTTTTT | TRBJ1-4 | TRBV5-1 | - | -
CASSQTGRGRATGELFF | TGCGCCAGCAGCCAAACGGGGCGAGGGAGGGCCACCGGGGAGCTGTTTTTT | TRBJ2-2 | TRBV4-3 | TRBD2 | few
CASSPRLASSSYNEQFF | TGTGCCAGCAGCCCAAGACTAGCGAGTAGCTCCTACAATGAGCAGTTCTTC | TRBJ2-1 | TRBV9 | TRBD2 | -
CASSLLAGMGEQYF | TGTGCCAGCAGCTTATTAGCGGGGATGGGAGAGCAGTACTTC | TRBJ2-7 | TRBV13 | TRBD2 | -
CASSSTGGTGELFF | TGTGCCAGCAGTTCGACGGGAGGCACCGGGGAGCTGTTTTTT | TRBJ2-2 | TRBV2 | TRBD2 | -
CASSEGQGFRYGYTF | TGTGCCAGCAGTGAAGGACAGGGCTTTCGCTATGGCTACACCTTC | TRBJ1-2 | TRBV6-1 | TRBD1 | -
CASSPTGLAGGPTDTQYF | TGTGCCAGTAGTCCAACGGGACTAGCGGGAGGGCCTACAGATACGCAGTATTTT | TRBJ2-3 | TRBV19 | TRBD2 | -
CAWMGVVAFF | TGTGCCTGGATGGGCGTTGTAGCTTTCTTT | TRBJ1-1 | TRBV30 | - | -
CASTSWASGNVREQYF | TGTGCCAGCACCTCCTGGGCTAGCGGGAATGTAAGGGAGCAGTACTTC | TRBJ2-7 | TRBV2 | TRBD2 | once
CASSPRDRVRRMYF | TGTGCCAGCAGCCCACGGGACAGGGTACGCAGGATGTACTTC | TRBJ2-7 | TRBV11-2 | TRBD1 | -
CASSYSNQPQHF | TGTGCCAGTTCGTATAGCAATCAGCCCCAGCATTTT | TRBJ1-5 | TRBV12-3/TRBV12-4 | - | -
CASRRSGASEQFF | TGTGCCAGCAGGCGATCGGGTGCATCCGAGCAGTTCTTC | TRBJ2-1 | TRBV12-3/TRBV12-4 | - | -
CASSIQGVPGTEAFF | TGCGCCAGCAGCATACAGGGGGTCCCTGGTACTGAAGCTTTCTTT | TRBJ1-1 | TRBV5-1 | TRBD1 | -
CASSLPSGSNEQFF | TGCGCCAGCAGCTTGCCTAGCGGGAGCAATGAGCAGTTCTTC | TRBJ2-1 | TRBV5-1 | TRBD2 | -
CAWSVLGTAYNEQFF | TGTGCCTGGAGTGTACTCGGGACAGCTTACAATGAGCAGTTCTTC | TRBJ2-1 | TRBV30 | TRBD1 | -
CASNRARGTEAFF | TGTGCCAGCAACCGGGCCAGAGGGACTGAAGCTTTCTTT | TRBJ1-1 | TRBV11-3 | - | -
CASSPRGSSYNEQFF | TGTGCCAGCAGCCCCCGCGGGAGCTCCTACAATGAGCAGTTCTTC | TRBJ2-1 | TRBV7-9 | TRBD2 | -
CASSSTVNYGYTF | TGTGCCAGCTCCAGTACAGTCAACTATGGCTACACCTTC | TRBJ1-2 | TRBV2 | - | -
CASSFVSEQYF | TGTGCCAGCAGTTTTGTGAGCGAGCAGTACTTC | TRBJ2-7 | TRBV28 | - | -
CSVEGRTANTEAFF | TGCAGCGTGGAGGGGAGGACGGCGAACACTGAAGCTTTCTTT | TRBJ1-1 | TRBV29-1 | - | few
CASSPPDRPLKGYTF | TGTGCCAGTAGTCCCCCGGACAGACCATTAAAGGGCTACACCTTC | TRBJ1-2 | TRBV19 | - | -
CASSLGRWGGPSGNEQFF | TGCGCCAGCAGCTTGGGGCGGTGGGGGGGCCCAAGCGGCAATGAGCAGTTCTTC | TRBJ2-1 | TRBV5-1 | - | -
CASSFGGSYEQYF | TGCGCCAGCAGCTTCGGAGGCTCCTACGAGCAGTACTTC | TRBJ2-7 | TRBV5-1 | - | -
CAWRPGLEAGNTIYF | TGTGCCTGGAGGCCAGGGTTAGAGGCTGGAAACACCATATATTTT | TRBJ1-3 | TRBV30 | - | -
CASSLDSTGRTDTQYF | TGTGCCAGCAGCCTCGATTCGACAGGCCGCACAGATACGCAGTATTTT | TRBJ2-3 | TRBV3-1/TRBV3-2 | - | -
CASSVGPGVAGGWPYEQYF | TGTGCCAGCAGCGTAGGCCCCGGGGTAGCGGGAGGGTGGCCCTACGAGCAGTACTTC | TRBJ2-7 | TRBV9 | TRBD2 | -
CASSLTGPGGTEAFF | TGTGCCAGCAGCTTAACAGGACCGGGGGGCACTGAAGCTTTCTTT | TRBJ1-1 | TRBV5-8 | - | -
CASSETSLNEKLFF | TGTGCCAGCAGCGAAACGAGCCTCAATGAAAAACTGTTTTTT | TRBJ1-4 | TRBV9 | - | -
CAWKEGQAGYGYTF | TGTGCCTGGAAAGAAGGACAGGCCGGCTATGGCTACACCTTC | TRBJ1-2 | TRBV30 | TRBD1 | -
CASRGGGQDNQPQHF | TGTGCCAGCAGAGGGGGGGGGCAGGACAATCAGCCCCAGCATTTT | TRBJ1-5 | TRBV6-5 | - | -
CASSGDRVFDQPQHF | TGTGCCAGCAGCGGGGACAGGGTTTTCGATCAGCCCCAGCATTTT | TRBJ1-5 | TRBV5-5 | TRBD1 | -
CASSQGRTGGAQPQHF | TGTGCCAGCAGCCAAGGAAGGACAGGGGGTGCTCAGCCCCAGCATTTT | TRBJ1-5 | TRBV3-1/TRBV3-2 | TRBD1 | -
CASSSMDSWNEKLFF | TGTGCCAGCAGTTCCATGGACAGTTGGAATGAAAAACTGTTTTTT | TRBJ1-4 | TRBV6-5 | - | -
CASSLVPTSGVTYEQYF | TGTGCCAGCAGCTTAGTTCCGACTAGCGGGGTAACCTACGAGCAGTACTTC | TRBJ2-7 | TRBV7-2 | TRBD2 | -
CASSQGRISYEQYF | TGTGCCAGCAGCCAAGGGCGGATCTCCTACGAGCAGTACTTC | TRBJ2-7 | TRBV3-1/TRBV3-2 | - | -
CAWSPLPGRGNTPNEKLFF | TGTGCCTGGAGTCCCCTACCGGGCAGGGGGAATACCCCTAATGAAAAACTGTTTTTT | TRBJ1-4 | TRBV30 | TRBD1 | -
CASSESPAGANNSPLHF | TGTGCCAGCAGTGAATCTCCGGCGGGGGCTAATAATTCACCCCTCCACTTT | TRBJ1-6 | TRBV2 | - | once
CASSRAGSNQPQHF | TGTGCCAGCAGCCGAGCGGGGAGCAATCAGCCCCAGCATTTT | TRBJ1-5 | TRBV5-4 | - | -